The 29 T cell receptor beta chains below all came from one sample that was sequenced in a study of cytomegalovirus exposure and HLA in healthy donors. Sequenced by immunoSEQ multiplex PCR; TCRdb stores in-frame clones only, minus some. This repertoire shows approximately 210,000 clones, around 88% found once; its top ten account for around 1.6%. Sequenced: PBMCs. The receptors originated from a woman in her late teens or twenties in good health and CMV-seronegative.

This chain uses TRBV5-4 with TRBJ2-3; D gene ambiguous. The V gene lost 1 base and the J gene lost 6 bases, with 9 bases spanning the gap. CDR3 size: 13 residues. Germline V gene sequence: CDR1 SGHNT, CDR2 YYREEE (reference sequence). The CDR3 coding sequence is TGTGCCAGCAGCTTGCGGTTCTTGGATACGCAGTATTTT. This gives the protein CASSLRFLDTQYF.

V is TRBV13 and J is TRBJ1-1; TRBD1 aligns across 7 bases. The V segment lost 5 bases and the J segment 4 bases; nucleotides outside the gene matches: 4. Germline V gene data show CDR1 as PRHDT and CDR2 as FYEKMQ (reference sequence). The CDR3 length is 13 residues. Written as DNA, the CDR3 is TGTGCCAGCAGCCGACAGGGTCCCACTGAAGCTTTCTTT. It yields the protein CASSRQGPTEAFF.

This chain joins TRBV23-1 and TRBJ2-3, with 9 bases fitting TRBD1. TRBV23-1 is known as an ORF, though its function is uncertain. The V segment lost 2 bases and the J segment 4 bases; nucleotides outside the gene matches: 4. The CDR3 consists of 15 residues. The CDR3 DNA is TGCGCCAGCAGTCAAAGGGACAGGGACTCAGATACGCAGTATTTT. Its protein is CASSQRDRDSDTQYF.

A single count supports this clone. One end of the junction does not line up with germline, which may come from a read error. The rearrangement joins TRBV15 to TRBJ2-1; TRBD1 agrees at 7 bases. CDR1 is LNHNV and CDR2 is YYDKDF in the germline V gene (reference sequence). The CDR3 contains 16 residues. The CDR3 DNA is TGTGCCACCGGCAGACCCGACAGGGCCAACTACAATGAGCAGTTCTTC. Encoded protein: CATGRPDRANYNEQFF.

This clone was seen more than once but under ten times. This chain uses TRBV30 with TRBJ1-1; the D is unclear. The CDR3 length is 12 residues. V was clipped by 4 bases and J by 5 bases, with 11 bases between them. Germline lookup yields CDR1 GTSNPN and CDR2 SVGIG (reference sequence). The CDR3 region has the DNA TGTGCCTGGACAGGAGGAGTAACTGAAGCTTTCTTT. Its protein is CAWTGGVTEAFF.

CDR3 sequence (DNA): TGTGCCAGCTCACCGCCCGGGACAGCAGAAAAACTGTTTTTT. Its protein is CASSPPGTAEKLFF. This chain links TRBV18 with TRBJ1-4; 7 nucleotides agree with TRBD1. Germline V lookup: CDR1 KGHSH, CDR2 LQKENI. Germline trimming cut 3 bases from V and 8 bases from J; bases unmatched to any gene: 6. This CDR3 comprises 14 residues. Together with reference TRBV18 and TRBJ1-4, the CDR3 gives the full variable domain: NAGVMQNPRHLVRRRGQEARLRCSPMKGHSHVYWYRQLPEEGLKFMVYLQKENIIDESGMPKERFSAEFPKEGPSILRIQQVVRGDSAAYFCASSPPGTAEKLFFGSGTQLSVL.

This clone appeared once. This rearrangement joins TRBV30 to TRBJ2-1; D remains ambiguous. The germline V gene encodes CDR1 GTSNPN and CDR2 SVGIG (reference sequence). This CDR3 contains 10 residues. With 5 bases removed from V and 5 bases from J, the gap between germline ends came to 4 bases. The CDR3 spells CAWGDNEQFF. CDR3 nucleotide sequence: TGTGCCTGGGGAGACAATGAGCAGTTCTTC.

This chain links TRBV5-1 with TRBJ2-5; 8 nucleotides align to TRBD1. The V and J ends lost 3 bases and 5 bases, in that order; junction bases with no gene match: 0. CDR3 length: 12 residues. In germline, CDR1 is SGHRS, CDR2 YFSETQ. CDR3 nucleotides: TGCGCCAGCAGCTGGACAGGGGAGACCCAGTACTTC. Translating gives CASSWTGETQYF.

This clone was counted once. V gene TRBV15 combines with J gene TRBJ2-7, with 9 bases aligning to TRBD2. CDR3 length equals 17 residues. The trim removed 0 bases at V and 7 bases at J, leaving 13 bases unmatched. CDR1 LNHNV and CDR2 YYDKDF come from the germline V gene (reference sequence). The CDR3 nucleotides are TGTGCCACCAGCAGAGATAATAGCGGGAGTAGGCAAATTGAGCAGTACTTC. This sequence encodes CATSRDNSGSRQIEQYF.

This clone appeared once. J is TRBJ2-4 and V is TRBV18, with TRBD2 matching over 11 bases. The CDR3 is made up of 19 amino acids. From germline, CDR1 is KGHSH and CDR2 LQKENI. After removal of 1 base from V and 7 bases from J, the junction contained 15 bases not matched to a gene. The CDR3 sequence: CASSPRVRTSGFLRNIQYF. The CDR3 DNA follows: TGTGCCAGCTCACCACGGGTACGGACTAGCGGGTTCCTTAGGAACATTCAGTACTTC.

The CDR3 region has the DNA TGCGCCAGCAGCCAAGAACAGGATCGTGGCACTGAAGCTTTCTTT. It encodes CASSQEQDRGTEAFF. This chain links TRBV4-1 with TRBJ1-1, with D tentatively TRBD1 (5 bases). This CDR3 spans 15 amino acids. The germline CDR1 and CDR2 sequences are MGHRA and YSYEKL. V shed 0 bases and J shed 4 bases, with 12 bases lying between them.

This chain links TRBV18 with TRBJ1-3; the D is unclear. The germline V gene encodes CDR1 KGHSH and CDR2 LQKENI. The V end lost 3 bases, the J end lost 4 bases, and 10 bases lay between the germline ends. The CDR3 has 14 amino acids. CDR3 in amino acids: CASSPPPAGNTIYF. DNA for the CDR3: TGTGCCAGCTCACCCCCACCCGCGGGAAACACCATATATTTT.

This sequence joins TRBV5-4 and TRBJ2-1, with 8 positions matching TRBD2. Germline loops: CDR1 SGHNT, CDR2 YYREEE (reference sequence). The CDR3 has 17 residues. The V segment lost 1 base and the J segment 4 bases; nucleotides outside the gene matches: 10. Here the CDR3 reads CASSLLTGGPSYNEQFF. CDR3 DNA: TGTGCCAGCAGCTTGCTGACGGGAGGGCCATCGTACAATGAGCAGTTCTTC.

This chain joins TRBV5-1 and TRBJ2-7; TRBD2 is a possible D gene (6 bases). This CDR3 spans 15 amino acids. The V and J ends lost 3 bases and 6 bases respectively, with 19 bases between them. Germline V gene lookup returns CDR1 SGHRS and CDR2 YFSETQ. CDR3 bases: TGCGCCAGCAGCTCCAGACCCACCCCCGGGGGCGAGCAGTACTTC. Amino acids: CASSSRPTPGGEQYF.

The chain recombines TRBV2 with TRBJ1-2; 9 bases map to TRBD1. Germline V gives CDR1 SNHLY, CDR2 FYNNEI. Trimming at V came to 6 bases and at J to 2 bases, leaving 4 bases not matched to a gene. The CDR3 spans 14 residues. In DNA, the CDR3 is TGTGCCAGCAGGACCGGGACAGGGAACTATGGCTACACCTTC. Residues: CASRTGTGNYGYTF. The full variable domain, its missing parts supplied by reference TRBV2 and TRBJ1-2, is EPEVTQTPSHQVTQMGQEVILRCVPISNHLYFYWYRQILGQKVEFLVSFYNNEISEKSEIFDDQFSVERPDGSNFTLKIRSTKLEDSAMYFCASRTGTGNYGYTFGSGTRLTVV.

The chain uses TRBV30 and TRBJ2-6; D is unclear. With 3 bases removed from V and 0 bases from J, the gap between germline ends came to 9 bases. This CDR3 comprises 15 residues. Germline V gene lookup returns CDR1 GTSNPN and CDR2 SVGIG (reference sequence). The CDR3 protein is CAWSLGFSGANVLTF. The CDR3 coding sequence is TGTGCCTGGAGCCTAGGATTCTCTGGGGCCAACGTCCTGACTTTC.

V gene TRBV18 combines with J gene TRBJ1-1, with a tentative D call TRBD1 (5 bases). The CDR3 has 14 residues. Between the trimmed V and J ends, which lost 1 base and 0 bases, there was a span of 6 bases. Germline lookup yields CDR1 KGHSH and CDR2 LQKENI. CDR3: CASSPQGLNTEAFF. CDR3 sequence (DNA): TGTGCCAGCTCACCACAGGGGCTGAACACTGAAGCTTTCTTT. Full variable domain (outside the CDR3, taken from reference TRBV18 and TRBJ1-1): NAGVMQNPRHLVRRRGQEARLRCSPMKGHSHVYWYRQLPEEGLKFMVYLQKENIIDESGMPKERFSAEFPKEGPSILRIQQVVRGDSAAYFCASSPQGLNTEAFFGQGTRLTVV.

This rearrangement joins TRBV29-1 to TRBJ2-3, with D perhaps matching TRBD2 (6 bases). V shed 5 bases and J shed 4 bases, with 13 bases lying between them. Germline CDR1 SQVTM, CDR2 ANQGSEA. The CDR3 totals 13 residues. The CDR3 is CSVMWEAPDTQYF. In DNA form, the CDR3 reads TGCAGCGTTATGTGGGAGGCTCCAGATACGCAGTATTTT.

The chain uses TRBV7-8 and TRBJ1-4; 9 bases match TRBD1. CDR1 SGHVS and CDR2 FQNEAQ come from the germline V gene. CDR3 length: 15 residues. The J segment lost 9 bases and the V segment lost 4 bases, leaving 9 bases of the junction unmatched. The CDR3 DNA is TGTGCCAGCAGCTCAGACCGGGACAGGGCTAAAAAACTGTTTTTT. This sequence encodes CASSSDRDRAKKLFF. The whole variable domain, filled in from reference TRBV7-8 and TRBJ1-4, reads GAGVSQSPRYKVAKRGQDVALRCDPISGHVSLFWYQQALGQGPEFLTYFQNEAQLDKSGLPSDRFFAERPEGSVSTLKIQRTQQEDSAVYLCASSSDRDRAKKLFFGSGTQLSVL.

The chain couples TRBV10-3 to TRBJ2-7; TRBD2 agrees at 7 bases. In germline, CDR1 is ENHRY, CDR2 SYGVKD. V shed 0 bases and J 6 bases; nucleotides not matched to a gene: 8. The CDR3 is 15 amino acids. CDR3 sequence (DNA): TGTGCCATCAGTGAGTCGGGAGGGGATCGGGGCGAGCAGTACTTC. This translates into CAISESGGDRGEQYF.

The genes are TRBV4-1 and TRBJ2-1; 7 bases are shared with TRBD2. Germline loops: CDR1 MGHRA, CDR2 YSYEKL. Unmatched junction bases numbered 15, after V lost 1 base and J lost 9 bases. This CDR3 has 17 amino acids. The CDR3 nucleotides are TGCGCCAGCAGCCAAGCACAGACTAGCACCGTTCTTGCTGAGCAGTTCTTC. Amino acids: CASSQAQTSTVLAEQFF.

This chain joins TRBV10-1 and TRBJ2-7; 8 bases are a match to TRBD1. There are 16 residues in the CDR3. Germline CDR1 is WNHNN and CDR2 is SYGVQD (reference sequence). The V and J ends lost 0 bases and 2 bases, in that order; junction bases with no gene match: 6. The CDR3 nucleotides read TGCGCCAGCAGTGAGTCGAGGACAGGGCGAACCTACGAGCAGTACTTC. It yields the protein CASSESRTGRTYEQYF.

The CDR3 nucleotides are TGTGCCAGCAGTGCGAACCGGGACACCAGCACAGATACGCAGTATTTT. This sequence encodes CASSANRDTSTDTQYF. The chain employs TRBV2 and TRBJ2-3; perhaps TRBD1 as D (6 bases). Germline-derived CDR1 and CDR2 are SNHLY and FYNNEI. The V end lost 4 bases, the J end lost 0 bases, and 14 bases lay between the germline ends. The CDR3 totals 16 residues.

The chain is built from TRBV11-3 and TRBJ2-5, with D unclear. There are 15 residues in the CDR3. Germline lookup yields CDR1 SGHNT and CDR2 YENEEA. V was shortened by 1 base and J by 1 base, with 10 bases between the two germline ends. The CDR3 DNA follows: TGTGCCAGCAGCTTAGGAGCGAGGTCCCAAGAGACCCAGTACTTC. It translates to CASSLGARSQETQYF. The full variable domain, in which reference TRBV11-3 and TRBJ2-5 provide the parts outside the CDR3, is EAGVVQSPRYKIIEKKQPVAFWCNPISGHNTLYWYLQNLGQGPELLIRYENEEAVDDSQLPKDRFSAERLKGVDSTLKIQPAELGDSAVYLCASSLGARSQETQYFGPGTRLLVL.

The genes are TRBV7-2 and TRBJ2-7; 7 bases are a match to TRBD1. The germline gives CDR1 SGHTA, CDR2 FQGNSA. The CDR3 sequence is 15 residues long. Trimming took 5 bases from V and 6 from J; bases not matched to a gene: 13. The CDR3 nucleotides are TGTGCCAGCAGCCCCCAAACGGGACAGCTGGGCGAGCAGTACTTC. Encoded protein: CASSPQTGQLGEQYF.

The chain is built from TRBV30 and TRBJ2-7; D unclear. The CDR3 is made up of 15 amino acids. CDR1 and CDR2 from the germline V gene are GTSNPN and SVGIG (reference sequence). V was shortened by 3 bases and J by 1 base, with 16 bases between the two germline ends. The CDR3 loop reads CAWRPGGGGSYEQYF. DNA of the CDR3: TGTGCCTGGAGACCCGGCGGTGGCGGTTCCTACGAGCAGTACTTC.

The V and J genes are TRBV5-1 and TRBJ2-1; the match to TRBD2 covers 14 bases. Losses at the gene ends were 4 bases for V and 4 bases for J; bases not matched to a gene: 7. CDR3 length: 17 amino acids. CDR1 is SGHRS, CDR2 YFSETQ, per germline. CDR3 nucleotides: TGCGCCAGCAGCAGGGGACTAGCGGGGGCTATATACAATGAGCAGTTCTTC. Its protein product is CASSRGLAGAIYNEQFF.

V gene TRBV5-1 combines with J gene TRBJ2-7; D may be TRBD1 (6 bases). V lost 4 bases, J lost 3 bases, and 14 bases lay in between. The CDR3 runs to 14 residues. Germline CDR1 reads SGHRS; CDR2 reads YFSETQ. Written as DNA, the CDR3 is TGCGCCAGCAGCCGCGAGACAGGCTACTACGAGCAGTACTTC. It encodes CASSRETGYYEQYF.

The CDR3 sequence is CAISESTGQIYYGYTF. DNA for the CDR3: TGTGCCATCAGTGAGTCGACGGGACAAATATACTATGGCTACACCTTC. The chain recombines TRBV10-3 with TRBJ1-2, with D possibly being TRBD1 (6 bases). Per the germline V gene, CDR1 is ENHRY and CDR2 is SYGVKD. The CDR3 length is 16 residues. Between the trimmed V and J ends, which lost 0 bases and 3 bases, there was a span of 14 bases.